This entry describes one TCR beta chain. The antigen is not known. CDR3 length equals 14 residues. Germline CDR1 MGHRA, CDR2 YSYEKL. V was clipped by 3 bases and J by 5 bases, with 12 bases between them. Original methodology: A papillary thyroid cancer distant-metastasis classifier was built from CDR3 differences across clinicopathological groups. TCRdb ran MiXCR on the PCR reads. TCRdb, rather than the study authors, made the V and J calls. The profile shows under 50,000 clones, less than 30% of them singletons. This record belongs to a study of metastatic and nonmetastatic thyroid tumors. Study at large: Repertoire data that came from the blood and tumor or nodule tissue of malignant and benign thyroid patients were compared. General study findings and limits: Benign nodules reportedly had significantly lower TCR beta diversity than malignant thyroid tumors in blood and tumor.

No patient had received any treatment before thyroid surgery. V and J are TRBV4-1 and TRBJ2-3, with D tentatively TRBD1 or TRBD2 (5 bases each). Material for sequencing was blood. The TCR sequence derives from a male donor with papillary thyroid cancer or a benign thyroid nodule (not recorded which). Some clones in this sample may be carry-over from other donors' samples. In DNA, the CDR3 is TGCGCCAGCAGCCACGGGGCGGAGAGAGATACGCAGTATTTT. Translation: CASSHGAERDTQYF.